These 22 T cell receptor beta chains share one sample of origin, sequenced in a study of neurological immune-mediated disorders. TCRdb analysed the 5' RACE reads with MiXCR anew, one entry per CDR3 protein. The sample holds over 45,000 distinct CDR3 sequences, about 3% seen once. Material: PBMCs. The source of these receptors is a man aged 35 to 55 with multiple sclerosis.

This clonotype was found many times. The rearrangement uses TRBV4-1 and TRBJ2-1; D unresolved. V lost 0 bases and J lost 6, with 15 bases in between. The germline gives CDR1 MGHRA, CDR2 YSYEKL. This CDR3 has 16 residues. DNA for the CDR3: TGCGCCAGCAGCCAAGAGGGCAGGCGCCCGGGCAATGAGCAGTTCTTC. Amino acid sequence: CASSQEGRRPGNEQFF.

This clonotype was observed at least ten times. V usage is TRBV5-5 and J usage is TRBJ2-7; no clear D gene. Trimming left V 4 bases short and J 3 bases short, with 17 bases between. This CDR3 has 15 amino acids. Germline assignment: CDR1 SGHKS and CDR2 YYEKEE (reference sequence). The DNA of the CDR3 is TGTGCCAGCAGCCCGAGCCCAGGAGAGGTCTACGAGCAGTACTTC. It codes for CASSPSPGEVYEQYF.

This clonotype was seen ten or more times. CDR3 sequence reads: CASSRISGGDSYEQYF. In DNA form, the CDR3 reads TGCGCCAGCAGCCGGATTAGCGGGGGGGACTCCTACGAGCAGTACTTC. The V and J genes are TRBV4-1 and TRBJ2-7, with TRBD2 identical over 11 bases. Germline V lookup: CDR1 MGHRA, CDR2 YSYEKL. Germline trimming cut 4 bases from V and 0 bases from J; bases unmatched to any gene: 5. This CDR3 comprises 16 residues.

This clonotype was seen many times. The chain links TRBV5-1 to TRBJ2-5; perhaps TRBD2 as D (5 bases). The CDR3 is made up of 14 amino acids. V gave up 2 bases and J gave up 5 bases, with 13 bases separating them. CDR1 is SGHRS and CDR2 is YFSETQ in the germline V gene. This CDR3 is CASSLADPPETQYF. DNA of the CDR3: TGCGCCAGCAGCTTAGCGGACCCGCCCGAGACCCAGTACTTC.

In this sample, this clonotype turned up many times. This chain connects TRBV27 to TRBJ1-5, with 12 bases aligning to TRBD1. J gave up 6 bases and V 0 bases, and 3 bases lay outside the gene matches. Germline V CDR1 and CDR2: MNHEY, SMNVEV (reference sequence). CDR3 length: 16 residues. The CDR3 loop reads CASSLSGQGATQPQHF. The CDR3 coding sequence is TGTGCCAGCAGTTTATCGGGACAGGGGGCTACTCAGCCCCAGCATTTT.

There are many counts of this clonotype. J is TRBJ1-1 and V is TRBV12-3 or TRBV12-4; D remains unclear. CDR3 length equals 16 residues. V was trimmed by 2 bases and J by 0 bases, leaving 13 bases between them. For the CDR3, the DNA is TGTGCCAGCAGTTTACTGTGGCGGTCGATGAACACTGAAGCTTTCTTT. Translation gives CASSLLWRSMNTEAFF.

This clonotype has a count of ten or more. This chain connects TRBV5-1 to TRBJ2-2; D remains unclear. Deletions cut 1 base from V and 2 bases from J, with 9 bases between. Germline V gene sequence: CDR1 SGHRS, CDR2 YFSETQ. The CDR3 runs 15 residues. As DNA, the CDR3 is TGCGCCAGCAGCTTGCTCCAGGAAAACACCGGGGAGCTGTTTTTT. Its translation: CASSLLQENTGELFF.

This clonotype was detected ten times or more. The CDR3 DNA reads TGTGCCAGCAGCCCAGGGGTCCGCACAGATACGCAGTATTTT. It is translated as CASSPGVRTDTQYF. The chain recombines TRBV7-9 with TRBJ2-3, with TRBD1 as a possible D gene (6 bases). Germline lookup yields CDR1 SEHNR and CDR2 FQNEAQ (reference sequence). V was shortened by 5 bases and J by 1 base, with 10 bases between the two germline ends. The CDR3 covers 14 residues.

This clonotype was counted ten times or more. The chain couples TRBV20-1 to TRBJ2-7, with D perhaps assigned TRBD1 or TRBD2 (6 bases each). The V end was cut by 4 bases, the J end by 3 bases, with 16 bases between. CDR3 length equals 14 residues. Germline values: CDR1 DFQATT, CDR2 SNEGSKA (reference sequence). CDR3 protein: CSATTGTGDYEQYF. CDR3 DNA: TGCAGTGCTACTACAGGGACGGGAGACTACGAGCAGTACTTC.

This clonotype was recorded at least ten times. The rearrangement links TRBV18 to TRBJ2-2; D gene uncertain. Trimming shortened V by 3 bases and J by 0 bases, and 5 bases separated the two germline ends. The germline CDR1 and CDR2 sequences are KGHSH and LQKENI. The CDR3 extends over 14 amino acids. CDR3 DNA sequence: TGTGCCAGCTCACCCCAGGCGAACACCGGGGAGCTGTTTTTT. It codes for CASSPQANTGELFF.

This clonotype was seen ten or more times. This sequence joins TRBV12-3 or TRBV12-4 and TRBJ2-7, with D hard to call. V was pared by 8 bases and J by 7 bases, with 9 bases between. The CDR3 is 10 amino acids. The CDR3 spells CASGNREQYF. In DNA, the CDR3 is TGTGCCAGCGGCAACCGTGAGCAGTACTTC.

Turning to this clonotype: One end of the junction is discordant with germline, which a read error may explain. J is TRBJ1-5 and V is TRBV5-8; D not certain. CDR1 is SGHTS, CDR2 YDEGEE, per germline. This CDR3 comprises 12 residues. This CDR3 reads CASSFLDQPQNF. In DNA, the CDR3 is TGTGCCAGCAGCTTCCTGGATCAGCCCCAGAATTTT.

Ten or more counts support this clonotype. V gene TRBV5-5 combines with J gene TRBJ2-3; D might be TRBD2 (7 bases). Trimming stripped 0 bases from V and 1 base from J, with 21 bases between. This CDR3 region has 19 residues. The germline CDR1 and CDR2 sequences are SGHKS and YYEKEE (reference sequence). This chain's CDR3 is CASSLAWGGGSPRTDTQYF. In nucleotides, the CDR3 is TGTGCCAGCAGCTTGGCATGGGGGGGGGGCTCGCCGCGCACAGATACGCAGTATTTT.

This clonotype came up many times. The chain recombines TRBV24-1 with TRBJ2-1, with a possible D match to TRBD1 (5 bases). CDR3 length: 12 residues. Germline CDR1 is KGHDR and CDR2 is SFDVKD. The germline V and J ends were trimmed by 9 bases and 10 bases, with 15 bases remaining between them. The CDR3 coding sequence is TGTGCCACCTATCAGGGTATAAAGGAGCAGTTCTTC. It codes for CATYQGIKEQFF.

This clonotype was observed many times. This chain links TRBV28 with TRBJ2-5; D is unclear. V lost 10 bases, J lost 1 base, and 13 bases lay in between. The germline gives CDR1 MDHEN, CDR2 SYDVKM. The CDR3 length is 13 residues. The CDR3 protein is CATKGSIQETQYF. The CDR3 coding sequence is TGTGCCACCAAAGGTAGTATCCAAGAGACCCAGTACTTC.

This clonotype was seen a handful of times. J is TRBJ1-6 and V is TRBV11-2; 7 positions agree with TRBD1. The V gene's germline CDR1 is SGHAT and CDR2 FQNNGV. V lost 7 bases to trimming and J lost 5 bases; unmatched junction nucleotides: 5. The CDR3 sequence is 14 residues long. As DNA, the CDR3 is TGTGCCAGCACCCCGGGACAGAATAATTCACCCCTCCACTTT. Translation gives CASTPGQNNSPLHF. The full variable domain, its missing parts supplied by reference TRBV11-2 and TRBJ1-6, is EAGVAQSPRYKIIEKRQSVAFWCNPISGHATLYWYQQILGQGPKLLIQFQNNGVVDDSQLPKDRFSAERLKGVDSTLKIQPAKLEDSAVYLCASTPGQNNSPLHFGNGTRLTVT.

This clonotype was seen at least ten times. V and J are TRBV12-3 or TRBV12-4 and TRBJ2-3; maybe TRBD2 (5 bases). CDR3 length equals 14 residues. V was cut by 6 bases and J by 4 bases, with 14 bases left in between. The DNA for the CDR3 is TGTGCCAGCAGCCCCCCGGCGAGGGCAGATACGCAGTATTTT. It is translated as CASSPPARADTQYF.

This clonotype has a count of ten or more. The J gene is TRBJ2-1, the V gene TRBV7-3; TRBD2 agrees at 7 bases. Germline V CDR1 and CDR2: SGHTA, FQGTGA. CDR3 length equals 16 residues. Trimming at V came to 4 bases and at J to 0 bases, leaving 6 bases not matched to a gene. CDR3 coding DNA: TGTGCCAGCAGCTATGATAGCGGGCGCTCCTACAATGAGCAGTTCTTC. As protein: CASSYDSGRSYNEQFF.

This clonotype was seen ten or more times. This chain connects TRBV20-1 to TRBJ1-4; D is perhaps TRBD1 (5 bases). The CDR3 runs to 15 residues. Germline assignment: CDR1 DFQATT and CDR2 SNEGSKA (reference sequence). Trimming cost V 3 bases and J 7 bases, with 18 bases left between them. For the CDR3, the DNA is TGCAGTGCTAGTGGCAGGGAAGTTGAGGGTGAAAAACTGTTTTTT. This translates into CSASGREVEGEKLFF.

In its sample, this clonotype was seen many times. V and J are TRBV28 and TRBJ2-1; D might be TRBD1 (5 bases). The germline CDR1 and CDR2 sequences are MDHEN and SYDVKM. With 5 bases removed from V and 9 bases from J, the gap between germline ends came to 14 bases. CDR3 length: 13 amino acids. CDR3 loop: CASSPRQRREQFF. The CDR3 coding sequence is TGTGCCAGCAGTCCGCGACAGAGGCGTGAGCAGTTCTTC.

The sample holds many counts of this clonotype. This chain uses TRBV5-6 with TRBJ2-5; D is possibly TRBD1 (6 bases). Trimming shortened V by 1 base and J by 4 bases, and 11 bases separated the two germline ends. This CDR3 comprises 14 residues. CDR1 is SGHDT, CDR2 YYEEEE, per germline. The CDR3 loop reads CASSLSAGAETQYF. CDR3 DNA: TGTGCCAGCAGCTTGTCTGCAGGGGCAGAGACCCAGTACTTC.

This clonotype appeared many times. CDR3 sequence: CAISESRLAGETQYF. CDR3 DNA: TGTGCCATCAGTGAGTCTAGACTAGCGGGAGAGACCCAGTACTTC. The V and J genes are TRBV10-3 and TRBJ2-5; 10 bases map to TRBD2. This CDR3 is built from 15 residues. Germline V CDR1 and CDR2: ENHRY, SYGVKD. Trimming cost V 0 bases and J 4 bases; bases outside gene matches: 2.